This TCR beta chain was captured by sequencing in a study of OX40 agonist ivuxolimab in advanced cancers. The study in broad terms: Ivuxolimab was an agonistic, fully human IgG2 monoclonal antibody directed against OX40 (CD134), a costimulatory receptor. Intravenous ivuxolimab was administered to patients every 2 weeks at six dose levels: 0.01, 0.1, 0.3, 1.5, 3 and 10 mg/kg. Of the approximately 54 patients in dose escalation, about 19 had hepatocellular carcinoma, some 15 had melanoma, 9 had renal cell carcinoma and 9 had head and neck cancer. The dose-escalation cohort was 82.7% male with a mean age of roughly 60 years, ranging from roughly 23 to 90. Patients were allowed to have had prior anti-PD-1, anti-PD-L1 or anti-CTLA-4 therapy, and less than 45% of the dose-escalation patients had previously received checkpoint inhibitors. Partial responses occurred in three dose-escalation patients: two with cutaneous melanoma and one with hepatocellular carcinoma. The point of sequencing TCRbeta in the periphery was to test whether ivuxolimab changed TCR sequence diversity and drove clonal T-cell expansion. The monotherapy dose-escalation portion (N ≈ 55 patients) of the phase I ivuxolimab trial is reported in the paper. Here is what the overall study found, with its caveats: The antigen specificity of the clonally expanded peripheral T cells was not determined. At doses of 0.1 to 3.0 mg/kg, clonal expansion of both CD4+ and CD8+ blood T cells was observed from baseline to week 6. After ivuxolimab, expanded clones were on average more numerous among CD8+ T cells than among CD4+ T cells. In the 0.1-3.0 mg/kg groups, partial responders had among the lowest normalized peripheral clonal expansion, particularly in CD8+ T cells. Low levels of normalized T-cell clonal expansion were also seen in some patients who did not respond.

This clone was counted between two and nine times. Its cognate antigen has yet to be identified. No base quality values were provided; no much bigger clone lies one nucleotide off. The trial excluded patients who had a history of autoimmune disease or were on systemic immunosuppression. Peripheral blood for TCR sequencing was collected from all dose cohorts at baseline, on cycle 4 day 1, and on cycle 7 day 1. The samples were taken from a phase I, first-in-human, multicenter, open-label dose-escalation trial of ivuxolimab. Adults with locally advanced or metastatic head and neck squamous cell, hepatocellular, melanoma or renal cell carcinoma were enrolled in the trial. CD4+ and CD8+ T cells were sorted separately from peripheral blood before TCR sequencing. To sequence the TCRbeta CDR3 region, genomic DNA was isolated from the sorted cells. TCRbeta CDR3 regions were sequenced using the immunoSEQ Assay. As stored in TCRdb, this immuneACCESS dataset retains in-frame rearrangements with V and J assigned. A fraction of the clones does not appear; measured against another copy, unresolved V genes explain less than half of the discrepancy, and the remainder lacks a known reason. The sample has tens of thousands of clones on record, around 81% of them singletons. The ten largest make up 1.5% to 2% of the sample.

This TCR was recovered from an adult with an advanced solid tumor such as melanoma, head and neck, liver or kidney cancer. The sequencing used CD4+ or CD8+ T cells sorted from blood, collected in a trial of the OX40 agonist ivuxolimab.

CDR3 region: CASSSGQWNQPQHF. The bases read TGTGCCAGCAGCTCGGGACAGTGGAATCAGCCCCAGCATTTT. Recombination joined TRBV7-9 with TRBJ1-5; TRBD1 lines up with 7 middle nucleotides. V is trimmed back by 4 bases and J by 4 bases, and the junction contains 4 bases that no gene match accounts for. As encoded in the germline V gene (reference sequence), CDR1 is SEHNR while CDR2 is FQNEAQ. The cysteine opens and the phenylalanine closes a CDR3 of 14 amino acids. Only the CDR3 portion is preserved as DNA: 42 bases, with reading frame beginning at the first base.